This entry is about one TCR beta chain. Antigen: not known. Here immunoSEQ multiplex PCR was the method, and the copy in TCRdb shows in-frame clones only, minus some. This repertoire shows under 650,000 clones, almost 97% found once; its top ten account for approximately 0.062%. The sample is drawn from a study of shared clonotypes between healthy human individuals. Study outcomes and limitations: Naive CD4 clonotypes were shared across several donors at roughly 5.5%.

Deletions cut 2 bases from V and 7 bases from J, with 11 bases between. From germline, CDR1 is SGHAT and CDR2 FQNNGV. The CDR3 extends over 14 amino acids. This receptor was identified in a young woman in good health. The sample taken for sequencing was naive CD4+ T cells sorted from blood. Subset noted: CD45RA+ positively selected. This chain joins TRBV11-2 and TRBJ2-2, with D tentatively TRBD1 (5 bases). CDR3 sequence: CASSLLEDIGELFF. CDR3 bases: TGTGCCAGCAGCTTACTAGAGGACATCGGGGAGCTGTTTTTT.